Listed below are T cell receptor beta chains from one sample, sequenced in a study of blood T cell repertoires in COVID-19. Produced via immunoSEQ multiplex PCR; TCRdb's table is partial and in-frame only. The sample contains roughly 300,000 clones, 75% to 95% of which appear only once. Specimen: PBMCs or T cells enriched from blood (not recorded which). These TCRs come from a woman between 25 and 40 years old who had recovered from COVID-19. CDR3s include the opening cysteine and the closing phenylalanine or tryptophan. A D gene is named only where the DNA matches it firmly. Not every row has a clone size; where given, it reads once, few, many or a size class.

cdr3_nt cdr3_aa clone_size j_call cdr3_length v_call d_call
TGTGCCAGCAGCTTATATCTCGCAGGGGGCCGTGGGGAGCAGTACTTC CASSLYLAGGRGEQYF few TRBJ2-7 16 TRBV7-9 TRBD1
TGTGCCAGCAGTTTAGGGACTAGCGGAACCTACGAGCAGTACTTC CASSLGTSGTYEQYF NA TRBJ2-7 15 TRBV28 TRBD2
TGTGCCAGCAGCGTAGGAGGTAGGAACCCGTCCGGAGAGACCCAGTACTTC CASSVGGRNPSGETQYF NA TRBJ2-5 17 TRBV9 NA
TGTGCCAGCAGGAGGTCTTGGGCTAGCGGGAGTTACGAGCAGTACTTC CASRRSWASGSYEQYF NA TRBJ2-7 16 TRBV7-2 TRBD2
TGTGCCTGGGGGCCCAGGCAAACTAATGAAAAACTGTTTTTT CAWGPRQTNEKLFF NA TRBJ1-4 14 TRBV30 NA
TGTGCCAGCAGCTTAGGGCAGGACAGGGAGGAGACCCAGTACTTC CASSLGQDREETQYF NA TRBJ2-5 15 TRBV11-3 TRBD1
TGTGCCAGCAGCAAGCCGGGACAGGGGGGATACACCGGGGAGCTGTTTTTT CASSKPGQGGYTGELFF NA TRBJ2-2 17 TRBV9 TRBD1
TGTGCCAGCAGCTTAATACAGGCGAACACTGAAGCTTTCTTT CASSLIQANTEAFF NA TRBJ1-1 14 TRBV7-2 NA
TGTGCCAGCAGCTTGGCCCGCGGGTGGGCAGAGGAAGCTTTCTTT CASSLARGWAEEAFF NA TRBJ1-1 15 TRBV5-5 NA
TGTGCCAGCAGCTCCCAGGGTCGGAACACCGGGGAGCTGTTTTTT CASSSQGRNTGELFF NA TRBJ2-2 15 TRBV7-3 NA
TGTGCCAGCAGTGAAGAAACGGACATTCAGTACTTC CASSEETDIQYF NA TRBJ2-4 12 TRBV6-1 NA
TGTGCCAGCAGACAGGGAGTCAATCAGCCCCAGCATTTT CASRQGVNQPQHF NA TRBJ1-5 13 TRBV2 NA
TGTGCCTGGAGTAGCAGGGGTCCCACAGATACGCAGTATTTT CAWSSRGPTDTQYF NA TRBJ2-3 14 TRBV30 NA
TGTGCCAGTAGTTCGGACAGGGCATCCTACGAGCAGTACTTC CASSSDRASYEQYF NA TRBJ2-7 14 TRBV19 TRBD1
TGCGCCAGCAGCCAAGATCAGATAATAGCGGGAGATGATGAGCAGTTCTTC CASSQDQIIAGDDEQFF NA TRBJ2-1 17 TRBV4-3 TRBD2
TGTGCCTGGAGTGTGGGGGGGCCCAGTCAGCCCCAGCATTTT CAWSVGGPSQPQHF once TRBJ1-5 14 TRBV30 NA
TGTGCCAGCAGCTTGGTCATCGACACAAACTATGGCTACACCTTC CASSLVIDTNYGYTF once TRBJ1-2 15 TRBV5-6 NA
TGTGCCAGCAGACCTGGACACCTCTACGAGCAGTACTTC CASRPGHLYEQYF NA TRBJ2-7 13 TRBV27 NA
TGTGCCAGTAGTGTAGGGGGCGCAGATACGCAGTATTTT CASSVGGADTQYF NA TRBJ2-3 13 TRBV19 TRBD1
TGTGCCAGCAGCTTAACTCTAGCGGGATACAATGAGCAGTTCTTC CASSLTLAGYNEQFF NA TRBJ2-1 15 TRBV7-3 TRBD2
TGTGCCAGCACCATGACAGGGTCGAAGTTCTTC CASTMTGSKFF NA TRBJ2-1 11 TRBV12-3/TRBV12-4 TRBD1
TGTGCCAGTAGTATAGTCCCACAGGGAGCGGTTCAGGGCTACACCTTC CASSIVPQGAVQGYTF NA TRBJ1-2 16 TRBV19 NA
TGTGCCAGCAGCCTCTCAGGCAGACGCTATGGCTACACCTTC CASSLSGRRYGYTF NA TRBJ1-2 14 TRBV28 NA
TGTGCCAGCACCTTGGGCAGGGTGGGTCAGCCCCAGCATTTT CASTLGRVGQPQHF NA TRBJ1-5 14 TRBV7-2 NA
TGTGCCGGAGGCCAGGCCGAGGGCCTAGGGGCTTTCTTT CAGGQAEGLGAFF NA TRBJ1-1 13 TRBV7-9 NA
TGCGCCAGCAGGAAGGACAGGTACCCCTACGAGCAGTACTTC CASRKDRYPYEQYF NA TRBJ2-7 14 TRBV10-2 TRBD1
TGCAGCGTTGGGCCAGGGCGCGGCTACACCTTC CSVGPGRGYTF NA TRBJ1-2 11 TRBV29-1 NA
TGTGCCAGTAGCGATACCGGGACAGGGAATCAGCCCCAGCATTTT CASSDTGTGNQPQHF NA TRBJ1-5 15 TRBV19 TRBD1
TGTGCCACCAGCGGGGGTTCGGGAAATGAAAAACTGTTTTTT CATSGGSGNEKLFF NA TRBJ1-4 14 TRBV24-1 NA
TGCGCCAGCAGCCCGTTACATGGGACAGACAATGAGCAGTTCTTC CASSPLHGTDNEQFF few TRBJ2-1 15 TRBV5-1 TRBD1
TGTGCCAGCACCTACCTGGGGCAGGGGGTCAGCTATGGCTACACCTTC CASTYLGQGVSYGYTF NA TRBJ1-2 16 TRBV28 TRBD1
TGTGCCATCAGAGAGGGACACGCGGCCGGGGAGCTGTTTTTT CAIREGHAAGELFF NA TRBJ2-2 14 TRBV10-3 NA
TGTGCCAGCAGCCCAGGTGGGGCGGGAGCAGATACGCAGTATTTT CASSPGGAGADTQYF NA TRBJ2-3 15 TRBV7-3 TRBD2
TGTGCCAGCAGCCGGATGACCGGGGGTATGAGCACCGGGGAGCTGTTTTTT CASSRMTGGMSTGELFF NA TRBJ2-2 17 TRBV14 NA
TGTGCCACCAGTGAACCTACAGGGGGCAACTACAATGAGCAGTTCTTC CATSEPTGGNYNEQFF NA TRBJ2-1 16 TRBV24-1 TRBD1
TGTGCCAGCAGCTTAGCCATCACAGATACGCAGTATTTT CASSLAITDTQYF NA TRBJ2-3 13 TRBV11-3 NA
TGTGCCAGCAGGCTTACAGGGATCACTGAAGCTTTCTTT CASRLTGITEAFF NA TRBJ1-1 13 TRBV28 NA
TGCAGTGCTAGTCCTAGCTCTCCATACGAGCAGTACTTC CSASPSSPYEQYF NA TRBJ2-7 13 TRBV20-1 NA
TGTGCCAGCAGGCCCGGACAGGGGCGGTACGAGCAGTACTTC CASRPGQGRYEQYF NA TRBJ2-7 14 TRBV28 TRBD1
TGTGCCAGCAGCTTTAGCGGAACTAGCACAGATACGCAGTATTTT CASSFSGTSTDTQYF NA TRBJ2-3 15 TRBV6-5 NA
TGTGCCAGCAGTCCAACTCCCGGGACTAGCGGGAGACACAATGAGCAGTTCTTC CASSPTPGTSGRHNEQFF NA TRBJ2-1 18 TRBV6-6 TRBD2
TGTGCCAGCAGCTTAGGGGTCAGGACAAAAGCCTTCACAGATACGCAGTATTTT CASSLGVRTKAFTDTQYF NA TRBJ2-3 18 TRBV7-2 NA
TGTGCCAGCTCCGACAGGGCCCAGAACACTGAAGCTTTCTTT CASSDRAQNTEAFF NA TRBJ1-1 14 TRBV6-5 TRBD1
TGTGCCAGCAGTTTAGGAAACAGGGCTGGGAATGAGCAGTTCTTC CASSLGNRAGNEQFF NA TRBJ2-1 15 TRBV28 NA
TGTGCCAGCAGTTTCAAGCTGAACACTGAAGCTTTCTTT CASSFKLNTEAFF NA TRBJ1-1 13 TRBV27 NA
TGTGCCAGCAGCTTAGTGGGACAGGTCCTTTATGGCTACACCTTC CASSLVGQVLYGYTF NA TRBJ1-2 15 TRBV13 TRBD1